This T cell receptor beta chain came from a study of CD8+ T cells in alopecia areata. Germline V CDR1 and CDR2: SGHDN, FVKESK. This CDR3 is built from 15 residues. V shed 0 bases and J shed 7 bases, with 13 bases lying between them. The treatment here: oral pan-JAK inhibitor, 5-10 mg twice daily. Points on this clone: Antigen: not known.

After isolation, RNA underwent reverse transcription to generate cDNA as the sequencing template. Some clones are missing from TCRdb's copy, which holds only in-frame ones; the method was immunoSEQ multiplex PCR. The table includes 90,000 to 120,000 clones, around 83% detected once. Study-level findings and limits: Clonality was higher in lesional than normal scalp, especially in alopecia totalis/universalis.

Sequenced here: CD8+ T cells sorted from blood, sampled at week 24, from a patient treated with tofacitinib. J is TRBJ2-1 and V is TRBV14; possible D gene TRBD2, 7 bases. The clonotype was recovered from a human donor with alopecia areata. The CDR3 protein is CASSQDGRGQNEQFF. In DNA, the CDR3 is TGTGCCAGCAGCCAAGATGGGCGGGGGCAGAATGAGCAGTTCTTC.